This T cell receptor beta chain was identified in a study of shared clonotypes between healthy human individuals. Study-wide points: Across several donors, naive CD4 shared 4.5% to 6%, naive CD8 3.5% to 4%, memory CD4 about 2.5%, memory CD8 about 0.4%. Generation probabilities of non-shared clonotypes were lower (relative to those shared by all four donors).

This clone was recorded only once. Its antigen is unknown. The germline V gene encodes CDR1 MNHEY and CDR2 SMNVEV (reference sequence). The ends were cut back, 5 bases at V and 5 bases at J, with 18 bases in the middle. The length of the CDR3 is 16 residues. The naive CD8 fraction comprised CD45RO-negative cells positively selected for CCR7 and excluded terminally differentiated effector memory CD45RA+ cells. An assay was performed, and its level was deep. Only in-frame clones appear in the TCRdb table, and some are missing; sequencing was by immunoSEQ multiplex PCR. The sample consists of 2 million or so clones, over 85% of them appearing once.

The sequence was obtained from a man between 18 and 29 years old in good health. The sequenced sample was naive CD8+ T cells sorted from blood. This chain joins TRBV27 and TRBJ2-2; maybe TRBD1 (6 bases). The CDR3 reads CASSPSSTGNTGELFF. In nucleotides, the CDR3 is TGTGCCAGCAGTCCTTCATCAACAGGGAATACCGGGGAGCTGTTTTTT.